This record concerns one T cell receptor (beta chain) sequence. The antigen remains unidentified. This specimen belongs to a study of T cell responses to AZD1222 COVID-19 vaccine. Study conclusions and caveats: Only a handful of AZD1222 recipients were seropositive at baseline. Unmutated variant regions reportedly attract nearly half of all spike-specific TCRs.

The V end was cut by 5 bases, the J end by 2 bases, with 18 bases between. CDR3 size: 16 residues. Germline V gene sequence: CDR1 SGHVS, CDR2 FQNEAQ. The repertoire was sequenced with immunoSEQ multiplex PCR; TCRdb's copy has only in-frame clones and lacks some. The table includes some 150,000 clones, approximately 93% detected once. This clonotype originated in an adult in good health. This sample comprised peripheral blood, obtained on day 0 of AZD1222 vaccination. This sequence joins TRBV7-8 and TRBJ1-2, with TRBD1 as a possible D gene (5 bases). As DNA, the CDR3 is TGTGCCAGCAGCCCCTACCGGGACTTCGTAAACTATGGCTACACCTTC. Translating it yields CASSPYRDFVNYGYTF.